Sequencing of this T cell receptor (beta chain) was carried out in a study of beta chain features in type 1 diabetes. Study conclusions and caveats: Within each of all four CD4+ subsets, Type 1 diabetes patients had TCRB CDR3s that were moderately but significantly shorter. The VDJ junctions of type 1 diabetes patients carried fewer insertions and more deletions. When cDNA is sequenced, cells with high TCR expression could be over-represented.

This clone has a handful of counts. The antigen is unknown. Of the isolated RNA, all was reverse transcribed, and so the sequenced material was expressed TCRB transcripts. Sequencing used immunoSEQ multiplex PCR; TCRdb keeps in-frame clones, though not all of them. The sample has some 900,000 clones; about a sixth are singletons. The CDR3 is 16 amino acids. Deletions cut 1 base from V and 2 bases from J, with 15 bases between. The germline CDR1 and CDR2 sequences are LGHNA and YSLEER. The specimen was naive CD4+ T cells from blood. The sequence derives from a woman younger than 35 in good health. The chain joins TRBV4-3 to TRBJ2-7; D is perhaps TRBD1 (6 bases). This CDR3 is CASSQVRAGATYEQYF. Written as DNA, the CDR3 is TGCGCCAGCAGCCAAGTTCGGGCAGGGGCCACCTACGAGCAGTACTTC.